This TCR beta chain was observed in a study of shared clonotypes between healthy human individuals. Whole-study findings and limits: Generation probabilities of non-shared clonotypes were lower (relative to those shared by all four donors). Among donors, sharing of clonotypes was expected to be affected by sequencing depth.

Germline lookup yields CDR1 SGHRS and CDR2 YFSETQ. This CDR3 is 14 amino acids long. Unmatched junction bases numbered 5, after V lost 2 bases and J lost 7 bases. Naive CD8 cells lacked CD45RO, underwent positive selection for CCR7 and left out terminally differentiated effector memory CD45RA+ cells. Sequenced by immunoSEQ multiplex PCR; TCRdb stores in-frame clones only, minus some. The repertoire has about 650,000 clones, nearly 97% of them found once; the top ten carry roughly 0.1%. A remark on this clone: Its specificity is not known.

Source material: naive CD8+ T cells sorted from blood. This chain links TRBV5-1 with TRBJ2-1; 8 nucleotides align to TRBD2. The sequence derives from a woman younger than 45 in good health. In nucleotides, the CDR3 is TGCGCCAGCAGCTTCGGGACGGGAGGGAATGAGCAGTTCTTC. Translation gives CASSFGTGGNEQFF.